This TCR beta chain was captured by sequencing in a study of cytomegalovirus exposure and HLA in healthy donors. Regarding the study as a whole: On later analysis, the bulk of CMV-associated TCR beta chains appeared to be HLA-restricted.

The germline V gene has CDR1 LNHDA and CDR2 SQIVND (reference sequence). The length of the CDR3 is 15 residues. Losses at the gene ends were 5 bases for V and 4 bases for J; bases not matched to a gene: 5. Notes on this clone: Its antigen is not identified.

PCR employed 60 Vbeta and 13 Jbeta primers. In the authors' workflow: Tens of millions of unique TCR beta chains, roughly 10 million shared, were counted in a later analysis. This table comes from immunoSEQ multiplex PCR, and its TCRdb copy is limited to in-frame clones, with some not included. V and J calls and clone size come straight from that table; D and trimming were deduced from the DNA. This table has roughly 150,000 clones, around two thirds appearing once. The material sequenced was PBMCs. The rearrangement joins TRBV19 to TRBJ2-7; 13 positions match TRBD2. This receptor was taken from a young man in good health and CMV-seropositive. The CDR3 sequence is CASSAKLAGGYEQYF. The CDR3 nucleotides are TGTGCCAGTAGTGCAAAACTAGCGGGAGGGTACGAGCAGTACTTC.